Each of the 3 T cell receptor beta chains below was sequenced from the same sample in a study of blood T cell repertoires in COVID-19. Method: immunoSEQ multiplex PCR; TCRdb's copy keeps in-frame clones and lacks some. The profile shows fewer than 200,000 clones, 80% to 90% of them singletons. Sequenced sample: peripheral blood. The receptors here all came from a man between 18 and 35 years old who had recovered from COVID-19.

The J gene is TRBJ1-2, the V gene TRBV7-9; 9 bases agree with TRBD1. The CDR3 length is 13 residues. CDR1 is SEHNR, CDR2 FQNEAQ, per germline (reference sequence). After removal of 5 bases from V and 7 bases from J, the junction contained 5 bases not matched to a gene. The CDR3 is CASSRDRVGGYTF. The CDR3 region has the DNA TGTGCCAGCAGCCGGGACAGGGTCGGTGGCTACACCTTC.

The gene calls are TRBV6-5 and TRBJ2-1; tentatively, D is TRBD2 (5 bases). The CDR3 runs 15 residues. V gave up 6 bases and J gave up 0 bases, with 12 bases separating them. The V gene's germline CDR1 is MNHEY and CDR2 SVGAGI. The CDR3 here is CASRLGYSSYNEQFF. The CDR3 region has the DNA TGTGCCAGCAGACTAGGTTACAGCTCCTACAATGAGCAGTTCTTC.

The gene calls are TRBV7-2 and TRBJ2-2, with no clear D. Trimming removed 1 base at V and 4 bases at J, with 13 bases between. The length of the CDR3 is 16 residues. Per the germline V gene, CDR1 is SGHTA and CDR2 is FQGNSA. The CDR3 DNA follows: TGTGCCAGCAGCTTAGGAGGTAGCAGAGCCACCGGGGAGCTGTTTTTT. Translated: CASSLGGSRATGELFF.